Below are 15 T cell receptor beta chains sequenced from a single sample in a study of shared clonotypes between healthy human individuals. TCRdb's table, derived via immunoSEQ multiplex PCR, lists solely in-frame clones and lacks some. The sample consists of roughly 2.5 million clones, approximately 92% of them appearing once. Sample: naive CD4+ T cells sorted from blood. Subset reported: CD45RA+ positively selected. Every receptor here comes from a young man in good health.

This chain links TRBV2 with TRBJ1-6; 10 bases agree with TRBD1. J was trimmed by 7 bases and V by 6 bases; bases with no gene match: 6. This CDR3 has 15 residues. From germline, CDR1 is SNHLY and CDR2 FYNNEI. The CDR3 reads CASSDRGQENSPLHF. As DNA, the CDR3 is TGTGCCAGCAGCGACAGGGGGCAAGAGAATTCACCCCTCCACTTT.

The V call is TRBV4-1, the J call TRBJ2-2; TRBD2 agrees at 8 bases. This CDR3 comprises 18 residues. J gave up 4 bases and V 1 base, and 11 bases lay outside the gene matches. CDR1 and CDR2 from the germline V gene are MGHRA and YSYEKL. The CDR3 DNA sequence: TGCGCCAGCAGCCAAGCCGCCATTTCGGGAGGGCCCACCGGGGAGCTGTTTTTT. This sequence encodes CASSQAAISGGPTGELFF.

The CDR3 here is CASSYVEAGGDEQYF. In DNA, the CDR3 is TGTGCCAGCAGTTACGTCGAGGCAGGGGGCGACGAGCAGTACTTC. V and J are TRBV6-5 and TRBJ2-7; 8 bases fit TRBD1. The germline V gene encodes CDR1 MNHEY and CDR2 SVGAGI. Germline trimming cut 2 bases from V and 5 bases from J; bases unmatched to any gene: 8. This CDR3 is 15 amino acids long.

This chain joins TRBV5-5 and TRBJ2-7; no reliable D call. The ends were cut back, 0 bases at V and 3 bases at J, with 10 bases in the middle. The CDR3 covers 14 residues. Germline V gene data show CDR1 as SGHKS and CDR2 as YYEKEE (reference sequence). CDR3 coding DNA: TGTGCCAGCAGCTTGGGTAGAAATCGCTACGAGCAGTACTTC. It specifies CASSLGRNRYEQYF.

The chain combines TRBV2 with TRBJ1-5, with TRBD1 as a possible D gene (5 bases). This CDR3 has 18 amino acids. Germline V lookup: CDR1 SNHLY, CDR2 FYNNEI. The V gene lost 5 bases and the J gene lost 0 bases, with 20 bases spanning the gap. This CDR3 reads CASSKDTSGPYSNQPQHF. In nucleotides, the CDR3 is TGTGCCAGCAGTAAAGACACCTCGGGACCCTATAGCAATCAGCCCCAGCATTTT.

The chain has TRBV6-5 and TRBJ2-7; D could derive from TRBD1 or TRBD2 (5 bases each). Trimming cost V 8 bases and J 2 bases, with 10 bases left between them. The CDR3 length is 12 residues. CDR1 and CDR2 from the germline V gene are MNHEY and SVGAGI. CDR3 amino acids: CASRDPAYEQYF. The DNA of the CDR3 is TGTGCCAGCCGGGACCCCGCCTACGAGCAGTACTTC.

The CDR3 is CASSERLAGTDTQYF. The CDR3 nucleotides read TGCGCCAGCAGTGAGAGGCTAGCGGGCACAGATACGCAGTATTTT. This chain joins TRBV10-1 and TRBJ2-3, with 7 bases that match TRBD2. V gave up 2 bases and J gave up 1 base; unmatched junction bases: 3. CDR1 is WNHNN and CDR2 is SYGVQD in the germline V gene (reference sequence). The CDR3 is 15 amino acids.

This rearrangement joins TRBV4-1 to TRBJ2-2; TRBD2 agrees at 15 bases. This CDR3 comprises 17 residues. Germline V gene data show CDR1 as MGHRA and CDR2 as YSYEKL. Trimming cost V 2 bases and J 4 bases; bases outside gene matches: 2. Written as DNA, the CDR3 is TGCGCCAGCAGCCAACGGGGACTAGCGGGGGGCACCGGGGAGCTGTTTTTT. It translates to CASSQRGLAGGTGELFF.

This sequence joins TRBV10-3 and TRBJ1-4; D unclear. CDR3 length: 16 residues. The V end was cut by 0 bases, the J end by 8 bases, with 16 bases between. CDR1 is ENHRY and CDR2 is SYGVKD in the germline V gene. The CDR3 region is CAISESTPAPSEKLFF. CDR3 coding DNA: TGTGCCATCAGTGAGTCGACACCCGCTCCTAGCGAAAAACTGTTTTTT.

The rearrangement uses TRBV5-5 and TRBJ2-5; D is possibly TRBD1 (6 bases). With 2 bases removed from V and 2 bases from J, the gap between germline ends came to 10 bases. The length of the CDR3 is 14 residues. Germline V gene lookup returns CDR1 SGHKS and CDR2 YYEKEE (reference sequence). For the CDR3, the DNA is TGTGCCAGCAGCTTCGGACAGATACAAGAGACCCAGTACTTC. It translates to CASSFGQIQETQYF.

The rearrangement joins TRBV19 to TRBJ1-5; no definite D call. With 5 bases removed from V and 4 bases from J, the gap between germline ends came to 9 bases. The CDR3 has 13 amino acids. Germline V gene sequence: CDR1 LNHDA, CDR2 SQIVND (reference sequence). The CDR3 spells CASSLRVNQPQHF. The DNA of the CDR3 is TGTGCCAGTAGTTTGCGGGTAAATCAGCCCCAGCATTTT.

The J gene is TRBJ2-2, the V gene TRBV5-4; D gene ambiguous. Trimming removed 2 bases from V and 6 bases from J, with 11 bases in between. This CDR3 comprises 14 residues. Looked up from germline, CDR1 is SGHNT and CDR2 is YYREEE (reference sequence). The DNA for the CDR3 is TGTGCCAGCAGCTTCCAGAATTTCCCCGGGGAGCTGTTTTTT. This sequence encodes CASSFQNFPGELFF.

The V gene is TRBV9, the J gene TRBJ1-1; tentatively, D is TRBD1 (6 bases). Germline lookup yields CDR1 SGDLS and CDR2 YYNGEE. The CDR3 spans 16 residues. The V gene lost 0 bases and the J gene lost 5 bases, with 17 bases spanning the gap. CDR3 region: CASSVGSRQGITEAFF. The CDR3 nucleotides are TGTGCCAGCAGCGTAGGGAGTCGGCAGGGGATAACTGAAGCTTTCTTT.

This chain connects TRBV6-8 to TRBJ2-1; TRBD2 aligns across 8 bases. Germline trimming cut 0 bases from V and 0 bases from J; bases unmatched to any gene: 4. The germline gives CDR1 MNHGY, CDR2 SAAAGT. CDR3 length equals 17 residues. The CDR3 sequence is CASSYSGGTSSYNEQFF. The DNA for the CDR3 is TGTGCCAGCAGTTACTCGGGAGGGACTAGCTCCTACAATGAGCAGTTCTTC.

The chain carries TRBV25-1 and TRBJ2-7; D possibly corresponds to TRBD2 (6 bases). The CDR3 is 15 amino acids. Germline CDR1 MGHDK, CDR2 SYGVNS. Trimming removed 4 bases from V and 1 base from J, with 14 bases in between. This CDR3 is CASSGPRGPSYEQYF. The CDR3 DNA follows: TGTGCCAGCAGTGGTCCGCGGGGACCTTCCTACGAGCAGTACTTC.